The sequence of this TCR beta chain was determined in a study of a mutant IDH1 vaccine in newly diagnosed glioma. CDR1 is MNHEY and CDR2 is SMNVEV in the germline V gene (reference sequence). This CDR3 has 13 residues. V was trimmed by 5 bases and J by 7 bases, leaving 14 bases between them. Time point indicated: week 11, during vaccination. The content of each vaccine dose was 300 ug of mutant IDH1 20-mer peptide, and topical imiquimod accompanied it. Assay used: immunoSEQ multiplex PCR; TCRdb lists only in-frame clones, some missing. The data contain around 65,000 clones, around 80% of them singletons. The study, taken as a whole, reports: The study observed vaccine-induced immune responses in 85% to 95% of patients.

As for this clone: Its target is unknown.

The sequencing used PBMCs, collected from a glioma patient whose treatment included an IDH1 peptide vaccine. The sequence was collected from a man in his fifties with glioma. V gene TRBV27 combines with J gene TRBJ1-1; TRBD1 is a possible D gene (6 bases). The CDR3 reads CASSRNRDGEAFF. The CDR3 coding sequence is TGTGCCAGCAGTCGCAACAGGGACGGTGAAGCTTTCTTT.